Listed below are T cell receptor beta chains from one sample, sequenced in a study of blood T cell repertoires in COVID-19. The repertoire was sequenced with immunoSEQ multiplex PCR; TCRdb's copy has only in-frame clones and lacks some. The data show fewer than 250,000 clones, roughly 90% seen once. Sequenced sample: PBMCs or T cells enriched from blood (not recorded which). These receptors were collected from a woman aged 18-29 years who had recovered from COVID-19. The CDR3 runs from the conserved cysteine through the conserved F or W. A D gene is named only where the DNA matches it firmly. Size values are once, few and many counts, or a class for expanded clones, and some rows have none.

abundance: NA
len: 14
v_gene: TRBV19
d_gene: TRBD1
j_gene: TRBJ1-4
CDR3aa: CAAAPQGGYEKLFF
CDR3nt: TGTGCCGCCGCCCCACAGGGGGGATATGAAAAACTGTTTTTT

abundance: NA
len: 13
v_gene: TRBV6-5
d_gene: NA
j_gene: TRBJ1-1
CDR3aa: CASSSAVRSEAFF
CDR3nt: TGTGCCAGCAGTTCTGCTGTGAGAAGTGAAGCTTTCTTT

abundance: NA
len: 13
v_gene: TRBV30
d_gene: NA
j_gene: TRBJ1-3
CDR3aa: CAWVQGPGNTIYF
CDR3nt: TGTGCCTGGGTACAGGGACCTGGAAACACCATATATTTT

abundance: once
len: 16
v_gene: TRBV6-1
d_gene: TRBD1
j_gene: TRBJ2-7
CDR3aa: CASSVLPGQGTYEQYF
CDR3nt: TGTGCCAGCAGTGTTTTACCGGGACAGGGGACCTACGAGCAGTACTTC

abundance: NA
len: 14
v_gene: TRBV19
d_gene: TRBD1
j_gene: TRBJ1-6
CDR3aa: CASRRQGALAPLHF
CDR3nt: TGTGCCAGTAGGAGGCAGGGGGCTTTGGCACCCCTCCACTTT

abundance: NA
len: 13
v_gene: TRBV28
d_gene: NA
j_gene: TRBJ1-1
CDR3aa: CASSQGRSTEAFF
CDR3nt: TGTGCCAGCAGTCAGGGCCGGAGCACTGAAGCTTTCTTT

abundance: NA
len: 13
v_gene: TRBV10-3
d_gene: NA
j_gene: TRBJ1-2
CDR3aa: CAIGVGGDYGYTF
CDR3nt: TGTGCCATCGGTGTTGGAGGGGACTATGGCTACACCTTC

abundance: NA
len: 15
v_gene: TRBV28
d_gene: TRBD1
j_gene: TRBJ2-2
CDR3aa: CASKPGQVDTGELFF
CDR3nt: TGTGCCAGCAAACCAGGACAGGTGGACACCGGGGAGCTGTTTTTT

abundance: NA
len: 13
v_gene: TRBV5-6
d_gene: NA
j_gene: TRBJ1-2
CDR3aa: CASSLRQGNGYTF
CDR3nt: TGTGCCAGCAGCTTAAGGCAGGGGAATGGCTACACCTTC

abundance: NA
len: 15
v_gene: TRBV10-3
d_gene: NA
j_gene: TRBJ1-1
CDR3aa: CASEGQNNMNTEAFF
CDR3nt: TGTGCCAGTGAAGGACAGAACAACATGAACACTGAAGCTTTCTTT

abundance: NA
len: 15
v_gene: TRBV4-1
d_gene: NA
j_gene: TRBJ2-5
CDR3aa: CASSRTTGRAETQYF
CDR3nt: TGCGCCAGCAGCCGAACCACAGGGAGGGCGGAGACCCAGTACTTC

abundance: NA
len: 15
v_gene: TRBV11-1
d_gene: TRBD1
j_gene: TRBJ2-3
CDR3aa: CASSARTGSTDTQYF
CDR3nt: TGTGCCAGCAGCGCCCGGACAGGGAGCACAGATACGCAGTATTTT

abundance: NA
len: 15
v_gene: TRBV6-1
d_gene: NA
j_gene: TRBJ1-6
CDR3aa: CASSEGGGYNSPLHF
CDR3nt: TGTGCCAGCAGTGAAGGGGGAGGCTATAATTCACCCCTCCACTTT

abundance: few
len: 12
v_gene: TRBV2
d_gene: NA
j_gene: TRBJ2-2
CDR3aa: CALGGDTGELFF
CDR3nt: TGTGCCCTTGGAGGTGACACCGGGGAGCTGTTTTTT

abundance: NA
len: 17
v_gene: TRBV5-1
d_gene: TRBD1
j_gene: TRBJ2-7
CDR3aa: CASSLGPRTGQPHEQYF
CDR3nt: TGCGCCAGCAGCCTAGGGCCCCGGACAGGCCAGCCCCACGAGCAGTACTTC

abundance: NA
len: 14
v_gene: TRBV6-5
d_gene: NA
j_gene: TRBJ1-2
CDR3aa: CASSYEAGVFGYTF
CDR3nt: TGTGCCAGCAGTTATGAGGCAGGGGTTTTTGGCTACACCTTC

abundance: NA
len: 16
v_gene: TRBV28
d_gene: TRBD2
j_gene: TRBJ2-1
CDR3aa: CASSYLAGVSYNEQFF
CDR3nt: TGTGCCAGCAGTTATCTAGCGGGGGTCTCCTACAATGAGCAGTTCTTC

abundance: NA
len: 15
v_gene: TRBV13
d_gene: TRBD2
j_gene: TRBJ2-2
CDR3aa: CASSFRGVYTGELFF
CDR3nt: TGTGCCAGCAGCTTCCGGGGGGTTTACACCGGGGAGCTGTTTTTT

abundance: NA
len: 15
v_gene: TRBV28
d_gene: NA
j_gene: TRBJ2-7
CDR3aa: CASSPPWPRNYEQYF
CDR3nt: TGTGCCAGCAGCCCCCCGTGGCCCCGAAACTACGAGCAGTACTTC

abundance: NA
len: 16
v_gene: TRBV5-1
d_gene: NA
j_gene: TRBJ2-6
CDR3aa: CASSLSPSSGANVLTF
CDR3nt: TGCGCCAGCAGCTTGAGTCCCAGCTCTGGGGCCAACGTCCTGACTTTC

abundance: NA
len: 15
v_gene: TRBV9
d_gene: TRBD1
j_gene: TRBJ2-3
CDR3aa: CASSGENRGTSTQYF
CDR3nt: TGTGCCAGCAGTGGGGAGAACAGGGGAACCTCTACGCAGTATTTT

abundance: NA
len: 17
v_gene: TRBV5-4
d_gene: TRBD1
j_gene: TRBJ2-1
CDR3aa: CASSRTGTGANYNEQFF
CDR3nt: TGTGCCAGCAGCAGGACCGGGACAGGGGCAAACTACAATGAGCAGTTCTTC

abundance: NA
len: 17
v_gene: TRBV4-1
d_gene: NA
j_gene: TRBJ2-3
CDR3aa: CASSLLLGGVGTDTQYF
CDR3nt: TGCGCCAGCAGCCTCCTCTTAGGGGGTGTGGGCACAGATACGCAGTATTTT

abundance: NA
len: 15
v_gene: TRBV30
d_gene: TRBD1
j_gene: TRBJ1-1
CDR3aa: CAWSPRDRGTDEAFF
CDR3nt: TGTGCCTGGAGTCCCCGGGACAGGGGAACGGATGAAGCTTTCTTT

abundance: once
len: 17
v_gene: TRBV27
d_gene: TRBD1
j_gene: TRBJ2-5
CDR3aa: CASSFIGDREIRETQYF
CDR3nt: TGTGCCAGCAGTTTTATTGGGGACAGGGAAATCCGAGAGACCCAGTACTTC

abundance: NA
len: 15
v_gene: TRBV28
d_gene: NA
j_gene: TRBJ1-5
CDR3aa: CASEPGRGRTQPQHF
CDR3nt: TGTGCCAGCGAGCCTGGACGGGGGAGAACTCAGCCCCAGCATTTT

abundance: NA
len: 12
v_gene: TRBV12-3/TRBV12-4
d_gene: TRBD1
j_gene: TRBJ1-2
CDR3aa: CASSRGQNGYTF
CDR3nt: TGTGCCAGCAGTCGGGGACAGAATGGCTACACCTTC

abundance: NA
len: 13
v_gene: TRBV30
d_gene: TRBD2
j_gene: TRBJ2-7
CDR3aa: CAWTTSGVYEQYF
CDR3nt: TGTGCCTGGACTACTAGCGGGGTCTACGAGCAGTACTTC

abundance: NA
len: 14
v_gene: TRBV6-1
d_gene: NA
j_gene: TRBJ1-5
CDR3aa: CASSEKPVGQPQHF
CDR3nt: TGTGCCAGCAGTGAGAAGCCGGTCGGGCAGCCCCAGCATTTT

abundance: NA
len: 13
v_gene: TRBV4-2
d_gene: NA
j_gene: TRBJ2-1
CDR3aa: CASSQDYYNEQFF
CDR3nt: TGTGCCAGCAGCCAAGATTATTACAATGAGCAGTTCTTC

abundance: NA
len: 14
v_gene: TRBV19
d_gene: NA
j_gene: TRBJ1-3
CDR3aa: CASTYQGSGNTIYF
CDR3nt: TGTGCCAGTACCTACCAGGGGTCCGGAAACACCATATATTTT

abundance: NA
len: 14
v_gene: TRBV6-5
d_gene: TRBD1
j_gene: TRBJ1-6
CDR3aa: CASRRGQRVSPLHF
CDR3nt: TGTGCCAGCAGGAGGGGACAGCGGGTTTCACCCCTCCACTTT

abundance: NA
len: 15
v_gene: TRBV2
d_gene: TRBD2
j_gene: TRBJ2-1
CDR3aa: CASSILAGGRNEQFF
CDR3nt: TGTGCCAGCAGTATCCTAGCGGGGGGGCGTAATGAGCAGTTCTTC